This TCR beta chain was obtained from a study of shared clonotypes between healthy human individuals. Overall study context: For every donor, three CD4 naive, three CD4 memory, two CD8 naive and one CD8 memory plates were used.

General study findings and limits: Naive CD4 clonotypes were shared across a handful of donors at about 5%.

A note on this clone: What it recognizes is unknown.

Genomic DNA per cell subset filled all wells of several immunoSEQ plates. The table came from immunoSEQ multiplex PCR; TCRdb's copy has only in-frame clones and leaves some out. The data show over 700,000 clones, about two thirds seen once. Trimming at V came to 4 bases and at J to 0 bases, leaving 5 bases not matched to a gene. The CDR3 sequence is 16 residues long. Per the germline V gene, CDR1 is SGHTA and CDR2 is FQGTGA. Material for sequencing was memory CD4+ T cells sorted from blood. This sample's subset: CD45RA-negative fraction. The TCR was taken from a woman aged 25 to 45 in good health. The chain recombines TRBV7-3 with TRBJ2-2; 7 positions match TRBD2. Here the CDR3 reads CASSSSGYSNTGELFF. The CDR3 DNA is TGTGCCAGCAGCTCTAGCGGATACTCGAACACCGGGGAGCTGTTTTTT.